Sequencing of this T cell receptor (beta chain) was carried out in a study of CD8 T cells in ankylosing spondylitis. Study outcomes and limitations: Some motif variants had been reported before (in reactive arthritis synovial fluid and blood). Researchers report that disease-linked clones proved CD8+ and relatively rare in peripheral blood. A motif in TCR beta, a set of eight highly homologous variants, appeared characteristic of ankylosing spondylitis blood. Reportedly, matched ankylosing spondylitis synovial fluid was significantly enriched for disease-linked clones.

This CDR3 has 13 amino acids. Germline V gene lookup returns CDR1 MNHEY and CDR2 SVGEGT. Quantitative 5'-RACE was performed with molecular barcodes, and it yielded the TCR beta libraries. TCRdb analysed the 5' RACE reads with MiXCR anew, one entry per CDR3 protein. The repertoire holds approximately 550,000 distinct CDR3 sequences, with roughly 13% as singletons. With regard to this clonotype: Its antigen is not known. An end of the junction differs from the germline gene, which may be a read error.

This clonotype was sampled from a male donor with ankylosing spondylitis. This sequence joins TRBV6-2 or TRBV6-3 and TRBJ2-1; no clear D. Source material: blood, either unsorted or a sorted T cell fraction (not recorded which). The CDR3, as DNA: TGTGCCAGCAGTTCACCCCCTACTAATGGGCAGTTCTTC. The encoded protein is CASSSPPTNGQFF.